This is a list of T cell receptor beta chains from one sample in a study of T-cell reconstitution after alpha-beta-depleted transplantation in children. Each CDR3 protein gets one entry after TCRdb re-called the PCR reads with MiXCR. The sample records about 640,000 distinct CDR3 sequences, roughly 17% being singletons. Specimen: PBMCs from the stem cell graft donor, collected from the stem cell graft. The receptors derive from a human donor who donated a stem cell graft to a child with acute myeloid leukemia. CDR3s include the opening cysteine and the closing phenylalanine or tryptophan. D genes are given only for firm matches.

CDR3aa: CASSFTDNSPLHF
v_gene: TRBV7-2
d_gene: -
j_gene: TRBJ1-6

CDR3aa: CSARVPGQAIGELFF
v_gene: TRBV20-1
d_gene: TRBD1
j_gene: TRBJ2-2

CDR3aa: CATSKGPSLNTGELFF
v_gene: TRBV15
d_gene: -
j_gene: TRBJ2-2

CDR3aa: CASSLGRGGILNTEAFF
v_gene: TRBV12-3/TRBV12-4
d_gene: -
j_gene: TRBJ1-1

CDR3aa: CASSFERGGREQYF
v_gene: TRBV7-2
d_gene: TRBD2
j_gene: TRBJ2-7

CDR3aa: CSVGENQGNEQFF
v_gene: TRBV29-1
d_gene: -
j_gene: TRBJ2-1

CDR3aa: CSARDMDGSYEQYF
v_gene: TRBV20-1
d_gene: -
j_gene: TRBJ2-7

CDR3aa: CASSTESESYEQYF
v_gene: TRBV7-9
d_gene: -
j_gene: TRBJ2-7

CDR3aa: CASSEGTGPTFYGYTF
v_gene: TRBV10-2
d_gene: -
j_gene: TRBJ1-2

CDR3aa: CASSFAGWAYNEQFF
v_gene: TRBV11-2
d_gene: -
j_gene: TRBJ2-1

CDR3aa: CASSQEGTGSETQYF
v_gene: TRBV4-3
d_gene: TRBD1
j_gene: TRBJ2-5

CDR3aa: CSARDYHRGSYEQYF
v_gene: TRBV20-1
d_gene: TRBD1
j_gene: TRBJ2-7

CDR3aa: CSARPGQGRNSPLHF
v_gene: TRBV20-1
d_gene: TRBD1
j_gene: TRBJ1-6

CDR3aa: CASSMGQAIATNEKLFF
v_gene: TRBV4-3
d_gene: -
j_gene: TRBJ1-4

CDR3aa: CASSSTRTSGGIYNEQFF
v_gene: TRBV7-3
d_gene: TRBD2
j_gene: TRBJ2-1

CDR3aa: CASSPLGGDYEQYF
v_gene: TRBV7-3
d_gene: -
j_gene: TRBJ2-7

CDR3aa: CASSFGPEAFF
v_gene: TRBV12-3/TRBV12-4
d_gene: -
j_gene: TRBJ1-1

CDR3aa: CSASGITDPNLYNYGYTF
v_gene: TRBV20-1
d_gene: -
j_gene: TRBJ1-2

CDR3aa: CASSKVISGEGNEQFF
v_gene: TRBV21-1
d_gene: -
j_gene: TRBJ2-1

CDR3aa: CASSFWGKEDQPQHF
v_gene: TRBV12-3/TRBV12-4
d_gene: -
j_gene: TRBJ1-5

CDR3aa: CASREAGTGSHEQFF
v_gene: TRBV12-3/TRBV12-4
d_gene: TRBD1
j_gene: TRBJ2-1

CDR3aa: CATSTDSYNEQFF
v_gene: TRBV24-1
d_gene: -
j_gene: TRBJ2-1

CDR3aa: CASSANRGGTEAFF
v_gene: TRBV18
d_gene: TRBD1
j_gene: TRBJ1-1

CDR3aa: CSARGGVGQGTPGNTIYF
v_gene: TRBV20-1
d_gene: -
j_gene: TRBJ1-3

CDR3aa: CASSYWGTGGKSDNEQFF
v_gene: TRBV6-2/TRBV6-3
d_gene: TRBD1
j_gene: TRBJ2-1

CDR3aa: CASSLNSEGETF
v_gene: TRBV12-3/TRBV12-4
d_gene: -
j_gene: TRBJ1-2

CDR3aa: CASSLKSGVRSDTQYF
v_gene: TRBV11-2
d_gene: TRBD2
j_gene: TRBJ2-3

CDR3aa: CSVEKLAGATSNEQFF
v_gene: TRBV29-1
d_gene: TRBD2
j_gene: TRBJ2-1

CDR3aa: CASSQTPPGGSPTQYF
v_gene: TRBV27
d_gene: TRBD2
j_gene: TRBJ2-3

CDR3aa: CSASGPKNEQFF
v_gene: TRBV29-1
d_gene: -
j_gene: TRBJ2-1

CDR3aa: CSARDKRRSTDTQYF
v_gene: TRBV20-1
d_gene: -
j_gene: TRBJ2-3

CDR3aa: CSALPGLAGNEQFF
v_gene: TRBV20-1
d_gene: TRBD2
j_gene: TRBJ2-1

CDR3aa: CSARDIGVGTGELFF
v_gene: TRBV20-1
d_gene: -
j_gene: TRBJ2-2

CDR3aa: CASSAGGYGYTF
v_gene: TRBV12-3/TRBV12-4
d_gene: -
j_gene: TRBJ1-2

CDR3aa: CSANKEPGYEQYF
v_gene: TRBV20-1
d_gene: -
j_gene: TRBJ2-7

CDR3aa: CSASSGYQETQYF
v_gene: TRBV20-1
d_gene: -
j_gene: TRBJ2-5

CDR3aa: CASFPRRGSNQPQHF
v_gene: TRBV28
d_gene: -
j_gene: TRBJ1-5

CDR3aa: CSASSGLSGANVLTF
v_gene: TRBV20-1
d_gene: -
j_gene: TRBJ2-6

CDR3aa: CASSPGQGVRTQAFF
v_gene: TRBV4-3
d_gene: TRBD1
j_gene: TRBJ1-1

CDR3aa: CASRQGVFDRAHSSNYGYTF
v_gene: TRBV6-2/TRBV6-3
d_gene: TRBD1
j_gene: TRBJ1-2